This T cell receptor beta chain was found in a study of cytomegalovirus exposure and HLA in healthy donors. In the PCR, 60 Vbeta and 13 Jbeta primers were used. This table comes from immunoSEQ multiplex PCR, and its TCRdb copy is limited to in-frame clones, with some not included. Of around 99,000 clones detected, over 75% appear once; the ten largest clones hold around 7.5%. V trimming: 0 bases; J trimming: 6 bases; junction bases outside the gene matches: 8. This CDR3 has 18 amino acids. CDR1 MGHRA and CDR2 YSYEKL come from the germline V gene. This clonotype originated in a man between 45 and 60 years old in good health and CMV-seropositive. The sequencing input was PBMCs. The chain employs TRBV4-1 and TRBJ2-1; 13 nucleotides agree with TRBD2. The CDR3 sequence: CASSQDQIRLAGGNEQFF. The DNA of the CDR3 is TGCGCCAGCAGCCAAGATCAGATAAGACTAGCGGGGGGCAATGAGCAGTTCTTC.